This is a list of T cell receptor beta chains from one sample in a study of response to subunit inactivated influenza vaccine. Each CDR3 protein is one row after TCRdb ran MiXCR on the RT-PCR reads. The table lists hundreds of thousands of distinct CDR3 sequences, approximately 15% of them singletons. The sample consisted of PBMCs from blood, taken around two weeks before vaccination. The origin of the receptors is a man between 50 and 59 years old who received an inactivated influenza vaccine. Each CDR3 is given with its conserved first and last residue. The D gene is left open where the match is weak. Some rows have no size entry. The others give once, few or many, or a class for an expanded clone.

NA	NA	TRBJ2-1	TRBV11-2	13	TGTGCCAGCAGCTTAAAGGGACCCGCAGGGCAGTTCTTC	CASSLKGPAGQFF
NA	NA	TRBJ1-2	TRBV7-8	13	TGTGCCAGCAGCTTCGCGCCTAGCTATGGCTACACCTTC	CASSFAPSYGYTF
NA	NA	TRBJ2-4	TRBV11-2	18	TGTGCCAGCAGCTCTCGTACTCTAGCGTCTATAGCCAAAAACATTCAGTACTTC	CASSSRTLASIAKNIQYF
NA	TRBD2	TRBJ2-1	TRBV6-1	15	TGTGCCAGCAGTGAACTGGGACTAAAGGGCAATGAGCAGTTCTTC	CASSELGLKGNEQFF
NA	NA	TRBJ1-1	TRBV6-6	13	TGTGCCACCCGTCAGTCGATGAACACTGAAGCTTTCTTT	CATRQSMNTEAFF
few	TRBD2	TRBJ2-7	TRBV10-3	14	TGTGCCATCCAGCGGGACCAAAACTCCTACGAGCAGTACTTC	CAIQRDQNSYEQYF
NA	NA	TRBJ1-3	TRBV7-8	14	TGTGCCAGCAGCCTGGCGGGGATTCAGAACACCATATATTTT	CASSLAGIQNTIYF
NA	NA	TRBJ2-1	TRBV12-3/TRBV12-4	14	TGTGCCAGCAGTTTATTGGGGGCTTACAATGAGCAGTTCTTC	CASSLLGAYNEQFF
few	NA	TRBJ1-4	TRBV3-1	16	TGTGCCAGCAGCCAAGGAACAGGGCTCAGAGGTGAAAAACTGTTTTTT	CASSQGTGLRGEKLFF
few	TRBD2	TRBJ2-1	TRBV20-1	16	TGCAGTGCTAGCGCCCCTAGCGGAATAACCTACAATGAGCAGTTCTTC	CSASAPSGITYNEQFF
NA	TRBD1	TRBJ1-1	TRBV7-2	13	TGTGCCAGCAGCTTACAGGGGGCTCGAGAAGCTTTCTTT	CASSLQGAREAFF
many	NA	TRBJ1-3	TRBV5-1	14	TGCGCCAGCAGCTTGGGGGGGACTGGAAACACCATATATTTT	CASSLGGTGNTIYF
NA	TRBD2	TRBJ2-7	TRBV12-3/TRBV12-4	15	TGTGCCAGCAGTTTAGCGCCTAGCGGATTGTACGAGCAGTACTTC	CASSLAPSGLYEQYF
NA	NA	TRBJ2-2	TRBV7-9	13	TGTGCCAGCAGCCACGGACTCGCCGGGGAGCTGTTTTTT	CASSHGLAGELFF
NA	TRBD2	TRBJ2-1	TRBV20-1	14	TGCAGTGCTACCACCGGGACTAGGCACAATGAGCAGTTCTTC	CSATTGTRHNEQFF
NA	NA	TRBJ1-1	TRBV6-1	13	TGTGCCAGCTCTAAGAGAAAGAACACTGAAGCTTTCTTT	CASSKRKNTEAFF
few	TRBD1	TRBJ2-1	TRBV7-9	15	TGTGCCAGCAGCAACCGGGACAGGGGGCAAGATGAGCAGTTCTTC	CASSNRDRGQDEQFF
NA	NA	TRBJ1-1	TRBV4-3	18	TGCGCCAGCAGCCAAGAAGCGCCAGGTGGTAGGGGCAACACTGAAGCTTTCTTT	CASSQEAPGGRGNTEAFF
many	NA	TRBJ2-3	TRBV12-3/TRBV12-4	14	TGTGCCAGCAGCACAGACCGGAGCACAGATACGCAGTATTTT	CASSTDRSTDTQYF
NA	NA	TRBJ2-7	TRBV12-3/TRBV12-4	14	TGTGCCAGCAGTTTAGCTTCGGGGATGGACGAGCAGTACTTC	CASSLASGMDEQYF
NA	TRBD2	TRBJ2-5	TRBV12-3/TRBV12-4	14	TGTGCCAGTAGGACTAGCGGAATACAAGAGACCCAGTACTTC	CASRTSGIQETQYF
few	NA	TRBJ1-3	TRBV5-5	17	TGTGCCAGCAGCTTGGCCCCGGGGCCATACTCTGGAAACACCATATATTTT	CASSLAPGPYSGNTIYF